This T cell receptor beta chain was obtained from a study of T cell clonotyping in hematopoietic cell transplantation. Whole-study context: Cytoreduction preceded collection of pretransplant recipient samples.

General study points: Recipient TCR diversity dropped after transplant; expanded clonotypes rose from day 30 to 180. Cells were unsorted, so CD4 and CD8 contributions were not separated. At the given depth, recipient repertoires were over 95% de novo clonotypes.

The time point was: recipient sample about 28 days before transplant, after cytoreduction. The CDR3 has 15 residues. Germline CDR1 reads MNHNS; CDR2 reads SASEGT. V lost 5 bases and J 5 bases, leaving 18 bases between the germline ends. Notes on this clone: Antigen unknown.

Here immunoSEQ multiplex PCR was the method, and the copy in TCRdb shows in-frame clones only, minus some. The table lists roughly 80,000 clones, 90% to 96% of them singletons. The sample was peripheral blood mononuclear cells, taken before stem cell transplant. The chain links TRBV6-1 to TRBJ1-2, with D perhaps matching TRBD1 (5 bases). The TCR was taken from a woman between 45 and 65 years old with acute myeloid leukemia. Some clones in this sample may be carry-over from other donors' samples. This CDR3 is CASSQFIQELYGYTF. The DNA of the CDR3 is TGTGCCAGCAGTCAATTTATACAGGAACTTTATGGCTACACCTTC.